This T cell receptor (beta chain) appears in the sequencing data of a study of identical twins. Study findings and constraints: Whereas memory repertoires showed no such difference, abundant cord blood beta clonotypes carried fewer insertions.

TCRdb reprocessed the 5' RACE reads with MiXCR, giving one entry per CDR3 protein. The sample lists 270,000 or so distinct CDR3 sequences, about 8.3% seen once, with less than 4% in the top ten. This clonotype was detected a few times. Antigen: not known. Healthy Caucasian individuals made up all the donors. J gave up 9 bases and V 8 bases, and 3 bases lay outside the gene matches. The CDR3 is 13 amino acids. Germline V gene sequence: CDR1 MGHDK, CDR2 SYGVNS. These data also featured in a second study, about yellow fever vaccine responses in identical twins.

The sequenced material came from CD8+ T cells sorted from blood. This clonotype was sampled from a woman between 18 and 30 years old in good health. This chain joins TRBV25-1 and TRBJ2-1, with 14 positions matching TRBD2. CDR3 DNA sequence: TGTGCCAGCCGGACTAGCGGGGGGTTTGAGCAGTTCTTC. This sequence encodes CASRTSGGFEQFF.